These T cell receptor beta chains were read from a single sample in a study of T cell responses to AZD1222 COVID-19 vaccine. The table came from immunoSEQ multiplex PCR; TCRdb's copy has only in-frame clones and leaves some out. The table records about 180,000 clones, about 90% of them present only once. The sample here was peripheral blood, taken 28 days after the second AZD1222 dose. Receptor source: an adult who received the AZD1222 COVID-19 vaccine. Each CDR3 is given with its conserved first and last residue. Fields, in order: clone size, J gene, D gene, V gene, CDR3 DNA, CDR3 protein. D genes are given only for firm matches. Part of the rows lack a size; the others show once, few, many or a class for expanded clones.

>NA|TRBJ1-5|NA|TRBV18
TGTGCCAGCTCACCACCGCCAGGCGGGAATCAGCCCCAGCATTTT
CASSPPPGGNQPQHF
>NA|TRBJ2-5|NA|TRBV19
TGTGCCAGTAGCCTGGACAGTCAAGAGACCCAGTACTTC
CASSLDSQETQYF
>NA|TRBJ2-2|NA|TRBV7-3
TGTGCCAGCAGCTTAGGGGCGAACACCGGGGAGCTGTTTTTT
CASSLGANTGELFF
>NA|TRBJ1-1|NA|TRBV29-1
TGCAGCGTCCTCTCGACGGGGGGAGAAGCTTTCTTT
CSVLSTGGEAFF
>NA|TRBJ2-7|TRBD1|TRBV5-1
TGCGCCAGCAGCTTGAGGACAGGGGGGCTCGAGCAGTACTTC
CASSLRTGGLEQYF
>few|TRBJ2-1|TRBD2|TRBV6-2/TRBV6-3
TGTGCCAGCAGTTACAGCCCGGGGGGTCCCAATGAGCAGTTCTTC
CASSYSPGGPNEQFF
>NA|TRBJ1-6|TRBD1|TRBV6-6
TGTGCCAGCAGTGACACAGGGGTACGCAATTCACCCCTCCACTTT
CASSDTGVRNSPLHF
>NA|TRBJ1-5|TRBD1|TRBV6-6
TGTGCCAGCAGTTGGGGGACAGGGCGGGGCAATCAGCCCCAGCATTTT
CASSWGTGRGNQPQHF
>once|TRBJ1-5|NA|TRBV30
TGTGCCTGGAGTTCCCAGGCCAATCAGCCCCAGCATTTT
CAWSSQANQPQHF
>NA|TRBJ2-1|NA|TRBV18
TGTGCCAGCTCACCCGGGGGAAGACGGATCTATGAGCAGTTCTTC
CASSPGGRRIYEQFF
>NA|TRBJ1-1|NA|TRBV19
TGTGCCAGTAGTATGGGTCGTCGAGGCACTGAAGCTTTCTTT
CASSMGRRGTEAFF
>few|TRBJ1-2|NA|TRBV5-8
TGTGCCAGCAGCTTCGACAGGCTGAACTATGGCTACACCTTC
CASSFDRLNYGYTF
>NA|TRBJ1-3|NA|TRBV6-6
TGTGCCAGCAGTCCCAACAGACGGCTCTTCAACTCTGGAAACACCATATATTTT
CASSPNRRLFNSGNTIYF
>NA|TRBJ2-5|NA|TRBV7-6
TGTGCCAGCAGCCCCCAAGAGACCCAGTACTTC
CASSPQETQYF
>NA|TRBJ2-1|NA|TRBV13
TGTGCCAGCAGCTGGACAGGGAGGGACAATGAGCAGTTCTTC
CASSWTGRDNEQFF
>NA|TRBJ2-3|TRBD1|TRBV14
TGTGCCAGCAGCTGGGACAGGACCTTAGGCACAGATACGCAGTATTTT
CASSWDRTLGTDTQYF
>NA|TRBJ1-3|NA|TRBV4-3
TGCGCCAGCAGCCAAGATACGTCTGGAAACACCATATATTTT
CASSQDTSGNTIYF
>NA|TRBJ1-5|NA|TRBV19
TGTGCCAGTAGTATACAGGTCAATCAGCCCCAGCATTTT
CASSIQVNQPQHF
>NA|TRBJ1-3|TRBD1|TRBV7-6
TGTGCCAGCAGCGGGACAGGCAGCGGGGGCTTCTCTGGAAACACCATATATTTT
CASSGTGSGGFSGNTIYF
>once|TRBJ2-7|NA|TRBV5-6
TGTGCCAGCAGCTTGGTCGGGGATAGCTCCTACGAGCAGTACTTC
CASSLVGDSSYEQYF
>NA|TRBJ2-7|NA|TRBV4-3
TGCGCCAGCAGCCAAGCCACGGGGGCGCAGGGGCAGTCCTTC
CASSQATGAQGQSF
>once|TRBJ1-5|NA|TRBV24-1
TGTGCCACCAGTGATTTGTTTTTGCTCAGGGACGGACATAGCAATCAGCCCCAGCATTTT
CATSDLFLLRDGHSNQPQHF
>NA|TRBJ2-2|NA|TRBV6-5
TGTGCCAGCAGTATCGACAGTTCCACGGGGGAGCTGTTTTTT
CASSIDSSTGELFF
>few|TRBJ1-5|TRBD1|TRBV19
TGTGCCAGTAGTATAGCTAAGGACAGGGGCAATCAGCCCCAGCATTTT
CASSIAKDRGNQPQHF
>NA|TRBJ2-3|NA|TRBV30
TGTGCCTGGAGTAAGGGGGGGGGCAGCACAGATACGCAGTATTTT
CAWSKGGGSTDTQYF
>NA|TRBJ2-5|NA|TRBV20-1
TGCAGTGCTAAGCGGGAGACCCAGTACTTC
CSAKRETQYF
>few|TRBJ1-3|NA|TRBV5-5
TGTGCCAGCAGCTTGGTCCGAAGCTCTGGAAACACCATATATTTT
CASSLVRSSGNTIYF